This TCR beta chain derives from a study of cytomegalovirus exposure and HLA in healthy donors. General observations from the study: The authors later found HLA-associated TCR beta chains more clonally expanded than equally common others.

Germline CDR1 and CDR2: SGHRS and YFSETQ. The V gene lost 4 bases and the J gene lost 4 bases, with 8 bases spanning the gap. The CDR3 is 12 residues long. A note on this clone: Its antigen is currently unknown.

The donors comprised healthy bone marrow donors. Though probably carrying unrecorded immune exposures, donors were nominally healthy at sampling. Amplification used 60 Vbeta primers and 13 Jbeta primers. Data came from immunoSEQ multiplex PCR; TCRdb stores just in-frame clones and leaves some out. This sample has tens of thousands of clones, with 63% found just once. The specimen sequenced was PBMCs. J is TRBJ1-2 and V is TRBV5-1; TRBD1 is a possible D gene (6 bases). This receptor was identified in a middle-aged woman in good health and CMV-seropositive. The DNA for the CDR3 is TGCGCCAGCAGCCAGGACAGCTATGGCTACACCTTC. Protein sequence: CASSQDSYGYTF.